Presented here are 12 T cell receptor beta chains from one specimen sequenced in a study of beta chain features in type 1 diabetes. Expressed TCRB transcripts were sequenced because the isolated RNA had all been reverse transcribed beforehand. Using immunoSEQ multiplex PCR, the repertoire was profiled, and TCRdb retains in-frame clones only, with some absent. The table includes 900,000 or so clones, roughly a sixth detected once. The sequenced material came from naive CD4+ T cells from blood. The receptors shown here come from a woman between 18 and 29 years old in good health.

This clone was seen only a few times. This chain uses TRBV19 with TRBJ2-4; D is unresolved. The V and J ends lost 4 bases and 1 base respectively, with 14 bases between them. The CDR3 has 16 residues. Germline assignment: CDR1 LNHDA and CDR2 SQIVND (reference sequence). This CDR3 reads CASSNPRSSAKNIQYF. The CDR3 nucleotides are TGTGCCAGTAGTAATCCGCGGTCCTCCGCCAAAAACATTCAGTACTTC.

The rearrangement uses TRBV28 and TRBJ1-2, with 7 positions matching TRBD1. Germline CDR1 and CDR2: MDHEN and SYDVKM. The CDR3 is 16 amino acids. After removal of 1 base from V and 3 bases from J, the junction contained 8 bases not matched to a gene. CDR3 bases: TGTGCCAGCAGTTTATCCGCACAGGGGAATGACTATGGCTACACCTTC. It yields the protein CASSLSAQGNDYGYTF.

The CDR3 sequence: CASSLGGQETQYF. In nucleotides, the CDR3 is TGTGCCAGCAGCTTAGGGGGCCAAGAGACCCAGTACTTC. The rearrangement joins TRBV9 to TRBJ2-5, with D possibly TRBD1 on 6 matching bases. CDR3 length equals 13 residues. Germline CDR1 is SGDLS and CDR2 is YYNGEE. The V and J ends lost 4 bases and 1 base respectively, with 8 bases between them.

The genes are TRBV7-2 and TRBJ1-2, with a possible D match to TRBD1 (6 bases). CDR3 size: 14 residues. The ends were cut back, 5 bases at V and 2 bases at J, with 12 bases in the middle. Germline CDR1 and CDR2: SGHTA and FQGNSA. The CDR3 loop is CASSIRQENYGYTF. The CDR3 DNA follows: TGTGCCAGCAGCATCAGACAGGAAAACTATGGCTACACCTTC. The full variable domain, completed using reference TRBV7-2 and TRBJ1-2, is GAGVSQSPSNKVTEKGKDVELRCDPISGHTALYWYRQSLGQGLEFLIYFQGNSAPDKSGLPSDRFSAERTGGSVSTLTIQRTQQEDSAVYLCASSIRQENYGYTFGSGTRLTVV.

The chain uses TRBV28 and TRBJ1-2; TRBD1 matches 8 bases. In germline, CDR1 is MDHEN, CDR2 SYDVKM. Germline trimming cut 4 bases from V and 4 bases from J; bases unmatched to any gene: 5. The CDR3 has 14 amino acids. CDR3 nucleotide sequence: TGTGCCAGCAGTTCCCACGACAGGGGCTATGGCTACACCTTC. Translation: CASSSHDRGYGYTF.

In this sample, this clone turned up a few times. The chain links TRBV7-9 to TRBJ2-4; D is perhaps TRBD1 (5 bases). V lost 5 bases and J 6 bases, leaving 11 bases between the germline ends. This CDR3 comprises 13 residues. The germline CDR1 and CDR2 sequences are SEHNR and FQNEAQ (reference sequence). CDR3 amino acids: CASSQGTLNIQYF. As DNA, the CDR3 is TGTGCCAGCAGCCAGGGCACTTTAAACATTCAGTACTTC. The full variable domain, in which reference TRBV7-9 and TRBJ2-4 provide the parts outside the CDR3, is DTGVSQNPRHKITKRGQNVTFRCDPISEHNRLYWYRQTLGQGPEFLTYFQNEAQLEKSRLLSDRFSAERPKGSFSTLEIQRTEQGDSAMYLCASSQGTLNIQYFGAGTRLSVL.

In the case of this clone: Other DNA sequences of this sample code for an identical CDR3. The rearrangement joins TRBV9 to TRBJ2-1; D is possibly TRBD1 or TRBD2 (5 bases each). V gave up 0 bases and J gave up 2 bases, with 12 bases separating them. This CDR3 has 16 residues. Germline V gene lookup returns CDR1 SGDLS and CDR2 YYNGEE. For the CDR3, the DNA is TGTGCCAGCAGCGTAGAGGGTAGAGGGGCCTACAATGAGCAGTTCTTC. Translation: CASSVEGRGAYNEQFF.

V gene TRBV27 combines with J gene TRBJ2-5; no definite D call. Germline V lookup: CDR1 MNHEY, CDR2 SMNVEV (reference sequence). This CDR3 region has 14 residues. V was pared by 4 bases and J by 2 bases, with 11 bases between. The CDR3 DNA reads TGTGCCAGCAGTTCGCCGGGTCTTCAAGAGACCCAGTACTTC. It encodes CASSSPGLQETQYF.

This clone was detected only a few times. This chain connects TRBV19 to TRBJ2-7, with 10 bases that match TRBD2. The CDR3 has 17 amino acids. The trim removed 5 bases at V and 4 bases at J, leaving 14 bases unmatched. Germline lookup yields CDR1 LNHDA and CDR2 SQIVND (reference sequence). CDR3 in DNA: TGTGCCAGTAGTCTGGGACTAGCGACATCGACGGGTTACGAGCAGTACTTC. It specifies CASSLGLATSTGYEQYF.

This clone occurred a few times. This chain connects TRBV18 to TRBJ1-2, with D unresolved. CDR1 KGHSH and CDR2 LQKENI come from the germline V gene. V was trimmed by 0 bases and J by 6 bases, leaving 14 bases between them. The CDR3 runs to 15 residues. This CDR3 is CASSPPFGNTDGYTF. The CDR3 region has the DNA TGTGCCAGCTCACCACCGTTCGGGAATACGGATGGCTACACCTTC.

This clone was detected only a few times. In nucleotides, the CDR3 is TGTGCCAGCAGCGTAGACCATCAGACTAGTTTTCCCTACGAGCAGTACTTC. Translating it yields CASSVDHQTSFPYEQYF. The chain combines TRBV9 with TRBJ2-7, with D tentatively TRBD2 (6 bases). V lost 0 bases, J lost 2 bases, and 18 bases lay in between. Germline V gene lookup returns CDR1 SGDLS and CDR2 YYNGEE. This CDR3 has 17 residues.

This clone was picked up a small number of times. The rearrangement uses TRBV5-1 and TRBJ2-3; the D gene is possibly TRBD1 (5 bases). The germline CDR1 and CDR2 sequences are SGHRS and YFSETQ. This CDR3 is built from 16 residues. The V end was cut by 4 bases, the J end by 2 bases, with 17 bases between. The CDR3 is CASSPQGGWITDTQYF. The DNA of the CDR3 is TGCGCCAGCAGCCCCCAGGGCGGTTGGATCACAGATACGCAGTATTTT.